This T cell receptor beta chain came from a study of blood T cell repertoires in COVID-19. At the level of the study: Samples of COVID-19 (acute and convalescent) were obtained from the United States, Italy and Spain. Nucleic acid was either cDNA or gDNA, and it came from T cells, B-cell-depleted T cells, or PBMCs.

How the authors handled the data: Estimation of nucleated cell counts relied on the amplification of reference gene primers. Measured with immunoSEQ multiplex PCR; TCRdb has only the in-frame clones, and not every one. From that table come the V and J calls and clone size; the DNA was used to work out D and trimming. The sample comprises over 90,000 clones, 87% of which are singletons, and approximately 3% rests with the top ten. V trimming: 3 bases; J trimming: 6 bases; junction bases outside the gene matches: 6. Germline CDR1 KGHSH, CDR2 LQKENI. The CDR3 totals 14 residues. J is TRBJ2-7 and V is TRBV18, with TRBD1 matching 9 bases. This clonotype was sampled from a man aged 50 to 60 in a cohort sampled during active COVID-19. Specimen: peripheral blood. In DNA, the CDR3 is TGTGCCAGCTCACCGGTTGGGACAGGGACCGAGCAGTACGTC. Protein product: CASSPVGTGTEQYV.